This T cell receptor beta chain was profiled in a study of T-cell reconstitution after alpha-beta-depleted transplantation in children. This clonotype has ten or more counts. Molecular barcoding with unique molecular identifiers was used for the TCRbeta library. TCRdb independently ran MiXCR on the PCR reads; one entry per CDR3 protein. The sample includes hundreds of thousands of distinct CDR3 sequences, approximately 16% seen only once; the top ten take around 0.96%. Germline-derived CDR1 and CDR2 are SQVTM and ANQGSEA. The length of the CDR3 is 17 residues. V shed 7 bases and J 0 bases; nucleotides not matched to a gene: 9.

The J gene is TRBJ2-5, the V gene TRBV29-1, with TRBD2 matching 15 bases. The clonotype comes from a human donor who donated a stem cell graft to a child with acute myeloid leukemia. This specimen was PBMCs from the stem cell graft donor, taken from the stem cell graft. The CDR3 bases are TGCAGCGGGGGACTAGCGGGGGGCCTTTTGTACCAAGAGACCCAGTACTTC. This gives the protein CSGGLAGGLLYQETQYF.